The 10 T cell receptor beta chains in this list originate from one sample, sequenced in a study of cytomegalovirus exposure and HLA in healthy donors. Libraries were prepared by immunoSEQ multiplex PCR; TCRdb keeps only in-frame clonotypes and omits some of them. Of approximately 300,000 clones listed, 75% to 90% are singletons. Sample: PBMCs. The source is a woman aged 25 to 39 in good health and CMV-seropositive.

This chain joins TRBV6-5 and TRBJ1-2, with TRBD1 as a possible D gene (5 bases). The germline gives CDR1 MNHEY, CDR2 SVGAGI. V was clipped by 0 bases and J by 5 bases, with 7 bases between them. The CDR3 totals 13 residues. The CDR3 is CASSYSPGYGYTF. DNA for the CDR3: TGTGCCAGCAGTTACTCCCCAGGGTATGGCTACACCTTC.

This chain connects TRBV30 to TRBJ1-1; D gene unclear. The CDR3 is made up of 12 amino acids. The germline CDR1 and CDR2 sequences are GTSNPN and SVGIG (reference sequence). The V end was cut by 1 base, the J end by 8 bases, with 11 bases between. The CDR3 sequence: CAWSGRGLEAFF. DNA of the CDR3: TGTGCCTGGAGTGGCCGTGGTCTCGAAGCTTTCTTT.

This clone appeared a single time. V and J are TRBV20-1 and TRBJ2-4; the D gene is possibly TRBD2 (5 bases). Trimming shortened V by 5 bases and J by 9 bases, and 11 bases separated the two germline ends. This CDR3 has 11 amino acids. CDR1 and CDR2 (germline): DFQATT, SNEGSKA (reference sequence). The CDR3: CSAPHEGIQYF. The CDR3 DNA is TGCAGTGCTCCACATGAGGGCATTCAGTACTTC.

V gene TRBV27 combines with J gene TRBJ2-7, with 9 bases aligning to TRBD2. Germline trimming cut 8 bases from V and 0 bases from J; bases unmatched to any gene: 2. Germline CDR1 is MNHEY and CDR2 is SMNVEV (reference sequence). This CDR3 spans 13 amino acids. The CDR3 sequence: CASSSGNSYEQYF. DNA for the CDR3: TGTGCCAGCTCTAGCGGGAACTCCTACGAGCAGTACTTC.

V is TRBV7-2 and J is TRBJ1-1; D is possibly TRBD1 (6 bases). This CDR3 comprises 17 residues. V shed 6 bases and J shed 1 base, with 21 bases lying between them. Germline values: CDR1 SGHTA, CDR2 FQGNSA. CDR3 DNA: TGTGCCAGCAGTTCACAGGGTCTTCTTCGGGGGAACACTGAAGCTTTCTTT. It codes for CASSSQGLLRGNTEAFF.

The V gene is TRBV28, the J gene TRBJ2-7, with D perhaps matching TRBD1 or TRBD2 (5 bases each). The CDR3 runs to 14 residues. CDR1 MDHEN and CDR2 SYDVKM come from the germline V gene. V lost 10 bases, J lost 2 bases, and 18 bases lay in between. CDR3 loop: CAIEGPSSAYEQYF. The CDR3 DNA reads as TGTGCCATCGAGGGACCGAGTTCAGCCTACGAGCAGTACTTC.

The sample holds one count of this clone. This chain links TRBV29-1 with TRBJ2-7, with 7 bases identical to TRBD2. Germline lookup yields CDR1 SQVTM and CDR2 ANQGSEA. V was clipped by 7 bases and J by 4 bases; unmatched bases: 13. The CDR3 sequence is 14 residues long. The CDR3 region is CSAYFPGEGYEQYF. CDR3 nucleotide sequence: TGCAGCGCATACTTCCCGGGGGAGGGGTACGAGCAGTACTTC.

This clone was found once. The same CDR3 is also encoded by other DNA sequences in this sample. The chain employs TRBV6-5 and TRBJ1-1; TRBD1 might be the D (5 bases). Germline-derived CDR1 and CDR2 are MNHEY and SVGAGI. The CDR3 extends over 14 amino acids. Trimming took off 5 bases at V and 1 base at J, with 11 bases between the two ends. The CDR3 loop reads CASSHDRRNTEAFF. CDR3 DNA sequence: TGTGCCAGCAGTCACGACAGACGGAACACTGAAGCTTTCTTT.

The chain uses TRBV9 and TRBJ2-2, with 7 bases identical to TRBD1. In germline, CDR1 is SGDLS, CDR2 YYNGEE. The CDR3 sequence is 15 residues long. With 4 bases clipped from V and 1 base from J, the junction kept 4 bases outside the gene matches. As DNA, the CDR3 is TGTGCCAGCAGCCCGACAGGGATGAACACCGGGGAGCTGTTTTTT. Its translation is CASSPTGMNTGELFF.

The rearrangement links TRBV2 to TRBJ2-3; D perhaps matches TRBD2 (6 bases). V lost 10 bases and J lost 4, with 18 bases in between. The CDR3 totals 14 residues. CDR1 SNHLY and CDR2 FYNNEI come from the germline V gene. CDR3 nucleotide sequence: TGTGCCACTCCCGAGCGACTAGGCCCAGATACGCAGTATTTT. Its translation: CATPERLGPDTQYF. The whole variable domain, remainder taken from reference TRBV2 and TRBJ2-3, is EPEVTQTPSHQVTQMGQEVILRCVPISNHLYFYWYRQILGQKVEFLVSFYNNEISEKSEIFDDQFSVERPDGSNFTLKIRSTKLEDSAMYFCATPERLGPDTQYFGPGTRLTVL.